The rows below give T cell receptor beta chains drawn from one sample of a study of T cells after yellow fever vaccination. TCRdb re-derived calls from the 5' RACE reads in MiXCR, one entry per CDR3 protein. The profile shows around 590,000 distinct CDR3 sequences, 9% to 15% of them singletons. This material consisted of PBMCs, taken on the day of the yellow fever booster vaccination. Every receptor here comes from a young man who received the YFV17D yellow fever vaccine. The CDR3 runs from the conserved cysteine through the conserved F or W. Each record gives: V gene, J gene, clone size, D gene, CDR3 length, CDR3 DNA, CDR3 protein. The D gene is left open where the match is weak. Where a row states a size, it is once, few, many or the class of an expanded clone; other rows omit it.

TRBV12-5	TRBJ2-1	-	TRBD2	12	TGTGCTAGTGGTAGCGGGAGCAATGAGCAGTTCTTC	CASGSGSNEQFF
TRBV20-1	TRBJ2-2	-	-	13	TGCAGTGCTAGCTTTGGGAACACCGGGGAGCTGTTTTTT	CSASFGNTGELFF
TRBV5-1	TRBJ2-2	-	-	14	TGCGCCAGCAGCTTGTTAGGGTATGACGGGGAGCTGTTTTTT	CASSLLGYDGELFF
TRBV7-6	TRBJ2-2	-	TRBD2	20	TGTGCCAGCAGCTTCCCGATACTAGCGGGAGTGGTGGTCGGCACCGGGGAGCTGTTTTTT	CASSFPILAGVVVGTGELFF
TRBV12-3/TRBV12-4	TRBJ2-7	-	-	14	TGTGCCAGCAGCCTGCGTGGACGAAACGAGGAGCAGTACTTC	CASSLRGRNEEQYF
TRBV7-2	TRBJ2-1	few	TRBD2	15	TGTGCCAGCAGCCCATCGACTAGCGGGCATAATGAGCAGTTCTTC	CASSPSTSGHNEQFF
TRBV5-5	TRBJ2-7	many	-	14	TGTGCCAGCAGCTTGTCGGGCGGCTCCTACGAGCAGTACTTC	CASSLSGGSYEQYF
TRBV12-3/TRBV12-4	TRBJ2-4	-	-	14	TGTGCCAGCACCGCCGGTAGGGGCAAAAACATTCAGTACTTC	CASTAGRGKNIQYF
TRBV7-2	TRBJ1-1	few	-	16	TGTGCCAGCAGCTTAGTAGGAGGGTTGAGGAACACTGAAGCTTTCTTT	CASSLVGGLRNTEAFF
TRBV7-2	TRBJ2-3	few	-	15	TGTGCCAGCAGCGTCCTTTTTGGAGTTGCAGATACGCAGTATTTT	CASSVLFGVADTQYF
TRBV24-1	TRBJ2-5	-	TRBD2	14	TGTGCCACCAGTGATCGGACTAGCGGGGAGACCCAGTACTTC	CATSDRTSGETQYF
TRBV5-1	TRBJ2-5	-	-	15	TGCGCCAGGAGCTTGTCACTAGTATTACGAGAGACCCAGTACTTC	CARSLSLVLRETQYF
TRBV7-9	TRBJ1-1	many	-	15	TGTGCCAGCAGCTTTGGACAGCACGTTAACACTGAAGCTTTCTTT	CASSFGQHVNTEAFF
TRBV18	TRBJ2-3	-	-	14	TGTGCCAGCTCACCAGCCGGACTGCCAGATACGCAGTATTTT	CASSPAGLPDTQYF
TRBV20-1	TRBJ2-7	-	TRBD2	13	TGCAGTGCTATTGGACTAGCCGTCGACGAGCAGTACTTC	CSAIGLAVDEQYF
TRBV5-6	TRBJ2-5	many	-	13	TGTGCCAGCAGCTTGGTGGAGGGGTTGGCCCAGTACTTC	CASSLVEGLAQYF
TRBV15	TRBJ1-6	-	-	14	TGTGCCACCAGCACTGACAGCTATAATTCACCCCTCCACTTT	CATSTDSYNSPLHF
TRBV20-1	TRBJ2-1	-	TRBD1	15	TGCAGTGCATACCCCGGGACAGGGGTAAATAGTGAGCAGTTCTTC	CSAYPGTGVNSEQFF
TRBV5-1	TRBJ2-1	-	-	14	TGCGCCAGCAACCGGGATAGGGCAGGCAATGAGCAGTTCTTC	CASNRDRAGNEQFF
TRBV6-5	TRBJ2-7	-	-	14	TGTGCCAGCAGTTCCTGGGACCAGGCTTACGAGCAGTACTTC	CASSSWDQAYEQYF
TRBV7-2	TRBJ2-7	-	-	14	TGTGCCAGCAGCGCTGGGTTAGCTTACTACGAGCAGTACTTC	CASSAGLAYYEQYF
TRBV2	TRBJ2-2	-	TRBD2	18	TGTGCCAGCAGTCTCGAAGGGACTAGCGGACAGCACACCGGGGAGCTGTTTTTT	CASSLEGTSGQHTGELFF
TRBV20-1	TRBJ2-7	-	-	14	TGCAGTGCTAGAGATAGACCTAGCAGGTACGAGCAGTACTTC	CSARDRPSRYEQYF
TRBV3-1	TRBJ2-7	few	-	18	TGTGCCAGCAGCCAAATGCCCGGTCGAGACAGCGGTACCTACGAGCAGTACTTC	CASSQMPGRDSGTYEQYF
TRBV7-2	TRBJ2-7	many	TRBD2	17	TGTGCCAGCAGCACCCTAGAGGCTAGCGGGTTCTCCTACGAGCAGTACTTC	CASSTLEASGFSYEQYF
TRBV20-1	TRBJ2-7	-	-	14	TGCAGTGCTAGGCCCGGAGGGCCATTCTACGAGCAGTACTTC	CSARPGGPFYEQYF
TRBV10-2	TRBJ2-3	-	TRBD2	16	TGCGCCAGCAGTGAAGGGGAGGGAGGGTTCACAGATACGCAGTATTTT	CASSEGEGGFTDTQYF
TRBV6-2/TRBV6-3	TRBJ2-7	-	TRBD1	15	TGTGCCAGCAGTACTACCGGGACAGGGGTCAACGAGCAGTACTTC	CASSTTGTGVNEQYF
TRBV7-2	TRBJ1-1	few	-	11	TGTGCCAGCAGCCCCCAACTCGAAGCTTTCTTT	CASSPQLEAFF
TRBV7-9	TRBJ1-2	-	-	12	TGTGCCAGCAGCTTAAGGGGAGAAGGCTACACCTTC	CASSLRGEGYTF
TRBV19	TRBJ2-1	-	-	14	TGTGCCAGTAAACCAGGGATCACCTACAATGAGCAGTTCTTC	CASKPGITYNEQFF
TRBV29-1	TRBJ2-2	-	-	15	TGCAGCGCCCACGCTAGCAGCGCGAACACCGGGGAGCTGTTTTTT	CSAHASSANTGELFF
TRBV10-1	TRBJ2-3	many	-	17	TGCGCCAGCAGTGAGTCCGCTCTCTCTAGCATGCCGGATACGCAGTATTTT	CASSESALSSMPDTQYF
TRBV2	TRBJ2-7	-	TRBD2	13	TGTGCCAGGGGAACTAGCGGGAGTTCCGAGCAGTACTTC	CARGTSGSSEQYF
TRBV3-1	TRBJ2-6	-	TRBD2	17	TGTGCCAGCACCAAACTAGCGGGAGTTTCTGGGGCCAACGTCCTGACTTTC	CASTKLAGVSGANVLTF
TRBV4-3	TRBJ2-2	-	-	13	TGCGCCAGCAGCCACCTCGGCTGGGGGGAGCTGTTTTTT	CASSHLGWGELFF
TRBV5-5	TRBJ1-6	-	-	16	TGTGCCAGCAGCGCGGACAGCCCAATTCATAATTCACACCTCCACTTT	CASSADSPIHNSHLHF
TRBV6-5	TRBJ2-5	-	TRBD2	15	TGTGCCAGCAGCTACCTGAGGGAGGGTACAGAGACCCAGTACTTC	CASSYLREGTETQYF
TRBV5-1	TRBJ1-3	-	-	15	TGCGCCAGCAGCTTGAACACCGGGACAGGAAACACCATATATTTT	CASSLNTGTGNTIYF
TRBV5-1	TRBJ2-2	few	-	15	TGCGCCAGCAGCAAACAGGGTTTGAACACCGGGGAGCTGTTTTTT	CASSKQGLNTGELFF
TRBV20-1	TRBJ2-7	few	-	13	TGCAGTGCTAAGCTAGCGCGTTCCTACGAGCAGTACTTC	CSAKLARSYEQYF
TRBV27	TRBJ1-4	-	-	14	TGTGCCAGCAGTTTAAGGGGCCGTAAGGAAAAACTGTTTTTT	CASSLRGRKEKLFF
TRBV20-1	TRBJ1-6	-	-	15	TGCAGTGCTACCAAAATTACAGGGAAAATATCACCCCTCCACTTT	CSATKITGKISPLHF
TRBV7-3	TRBJ2-1	many	-	14	TGTGCCAGCAGCTTAACCTCGAGGGACAATGAGCAGTTCTTC	CASSLTSRDNEQFF
TRBV3-1	TRBJ2-7	few	-	12	TGTGCCAGCAGCCAAGGACACTACGAGCAGTACTTC	CASSQGHYEQYF
TRBV5-1	TRBJ2-5	many	TRBD2	14	TGCGCCAGCAGCTTTACTAGCGGGGTGGAGACCCAGTACTTC	CASSFTSGVETQYF
TRBV12-3/TRBV12-4	TRBJ1-5	-	TRBD1	15	TGTGCCAGCACCCCCGACAGGGCCTACAATCAGCCCCAGCATTTT	CASTPDRAYNQPQHF
TRBV12-3/TRBV12-4	TRBJ2-5	few	TRBD2	14	TGTGCCAGCAGTCGCGCTAGCGGGAGTAAGACCCAGTACTTC	CASSRASGSKTQYF
TRBV12-3/TRBV12-4	TRBJ2-5	few	-	15	TGTGCCAGCAGTCCCGGGTGGGTGAACCAAGAGACCCAGTACTTC	CASSPGWVNQETQYF
TRBV6-1	TRBJ2-7	-	TRBD2	15	TGTGCCAGCAGTGAGTTAACTAGCGGCCTCGGCGAGCAGTACTTC	CASSELTSGLGEQYF
TRBV18	TRBJ2-7	few	TRBD1	16	TGTGCCAGCTCGCCGATGGGGGACAGGAGCGCCTACGAGCAGTACTTC	CASSPMGDRSAYEQYF
TRBV7-3	TRBJ2-3	-	TRBD2	14	TGTGCCAGAAAGACTAGCGGGAGCACAGATACGCAGTATTTT	CARKTSGSTDTQYF
TRBV20-1	TRBJ2-1	many	TRBD2	16	TGCAGTGCTAGTTCCCGGGGGACTAGCGGCCTCAATGAGCAGTTCTTC	CSASSRGTSGLNEQFF
TRBV29-1	TRBJ2-5	few	TRBD1	14	TGCAGCGCGTCCCAGGACAGGGCGGCAGAGACCCAGTACTTC	CSASQDRAAETQYF
TRBV7-2	TRBJ2-2	-	TRBD1	15	TGTGCCAGCAGCCTGCTGGGACAGGGGAACGGGGAGCTGTTTTTT	CASSLLGQGNGELFF
TRBV7-2	TRBJ1-3	-	-	16	TGTGCCAGCAGCCCTAAGGATGGGGCAGCTGGAAACACCATATATTTT	CASSPKDGAAGNTIYF